The T cell receptor (beta chain) described here comes from a study of tumor-infiltrating lymphocytes in localized non-small cell lung cancer. As for the study in general: The cohort mixed smokers and never-smokers, several histologies, and some post-neoadjuvant-chemotherapy samples.

Study findings and constraints: No T-cell fraction difference was seen between IM1 and IM2 tumors.

Concerning this clone itself: Its antigen is currently unknown.

Assay: immunoSEQ multiplex PCR; the TCRdb copy retains only in-frame clones and omits some. The sample carries 10,000 to 13,000 clones, 80% to 90% recorded once. This CDR3 region has 15 residues. With 0 bases clipped from V and 15 bases from J, the junction kept 12 bases outside the gene matches. Germline V gene sequence: CDR1 SGHDN, CDR2 FVKESK. This sequence was found in a human donor with non-small cell lung cancer. Sequencing used uninvolved lung tissue not adjacent to the tumor. The chain has TRBV14 and TRBJ2-1, with 9 bases aligning to TRBD2. CDR3 region: CASSQERAGGRGRFF. In DNA, the CDR3 is TGTGCCAGCAGCCAAGAACGAGCGGGGGGCCGGGGGAGGTTCTTC.